This paragraph reports one T cell receptor beta chain. Unique molecular identifiers were built into the TCRbeta library. TCRdb re-analysed the PCR reads in MiXCR, keeping a single row per CDR3 protein. The table lists roughly 500,000 distinct CDR3 sequences, approximately 32% of them singletons. The junction had 11 bases not matched to a gene; V was cut back by 4 bases and J by 5 bases. Germline CDR1 LGHNA, CDR2 YNFKEQ. The CDR3 is 17 residues long. This entry belongs to a study of T-cell reconstitution after alpha-beta-depleted transplantation in children. Sequencing was performed on PBMCs from the stem cell graft donor, taken from the stem cell graft. The receptor comes from a human donor who donated a stem cell graft to a child with aplastic anemia. V and J are TRBV4-2 and TRBJ2-5; 12 bases align to TRBD2. In DNA form, the CDR3 reads TGTGCCAGCAGCCCCCAGCCGGGTACTAGCGGGAGGGAGACCCAGTACTTC. Protein sequence: CASSPQPGTSGRETQYF.